Listed here are 29 T cell receptor beta chains from one sample, sequenced in a study of post-analysis software for immune sequencing data (dated by TCRdb to about 2015). Library creation used PCR. TCRdb records Illumina HiSeq 2500 as the sequencer. Unique molecular identifiers were incorporated into TCR beta cDNA libraries to reduce PCR and sequencing biases. TCRdb reprocessing: public reads trimmed at Q25 with fastp, clones called with MiXCR, in-frame beta chains kept. When rows share a CDR3 protein, they turn into one entry using the most common DNA and genes. The sample data list about 540,000 distinct CDR3 sequences, and approximately 34% of these were observed just once. The top ten hold 4.5% to 7.5% of the sample. Summary of the overall study and its limitations: Significantly higher frequencies in patients than in controls were found for roughly 5 TRBV segments, including TRBV5-6, TRBV5-1 and TRBV20-1.

For these receptors, no antigen is known. Sequencing was done on a sample of blood. These receptor sequences come from a girl between 2 and 17 years old with multiple sclerosis.

This clonotype was seen more than once but under ten times. The genes are TRBV20-1 and TRBJ2-5, with 9 bases identical to TRBD2. The V and J ends lost 3 bases and 5 bases, in that order; junction bases with no gene match: 4. The CDR3 loop spans 13 amino acids. In germline, CDR1 is DFQATT, CDR2 SNEGSKA (reference sequence). The CDR3, as DNA: TGCAGTGCTAGCCTAGCGGGGTGGGAGACCCAGTACTTC. It encodes CSASLAGWETQYF.

J is TRBJ2-5 and V is TRBV25-1; D remains unclear. The V end was cut by 4 bases, the J end by 5 bases, with 8 bases between. In germline, CDR1 is MGHDK, CDR2 SYGVNS. CDR3 length equals 12 residues. The CDR3 DNA sequence: TGTGCCAGCAGTGGGGGTTGGGAGACCCAGTACTTC. This codes for CASSGGWETQYF.

A few counts support this clonotype. V usage is TRBV12-3 or TRBV12-4 and J usage is TRBJ2-5; TRBD1 agrees at 11 bases. The CDR3 runs 15 residues. Unmatched junction bases numbered 4, after V lost 3 bases and J lost 4 bases. The CDR3 reads CASSFGQGAAETQYF. The CDR3 region has the DNA TGTGCCAGCAGTTTTGGACAGGGGGCTGCAGAGACCCAGTACTTC.

This clonotype came up once. J is TRBJ1-6 and V is TRBV7-3, with TRBD1 matching 8 bases. The CDR3 has 15 residues. V lost 5 bases and J lost 3; bases outside the gene matches: 3. Germline CDR1 is SGHTA and CDR2 is FQGTGA. CDR3 region: CASSPTGVYNSPLHF. CDR3 DNA: TGTGCCAGCAGCCCGACAGGGGTCTATAATTCACCCCTCCACTTT.

This chain links TRBV6-4 with TRBJ2-3; a possible D gene is TRBD1 (6 bases). Between the trimmed V and J ends, which lost 6 bases and 3 bases, there was a span of 16 bases. The germline V gene encodes CDR1 MRHNA and CDR2 SNTAGT. CDR3 length: 15 amino acids. The CDR3 DNA reads as TGTGCCAGCAGCCCCGACACAGGGAATACAGATACGCAGTATTTT. It codes for CASSPDTGNTDTQYF.

This clonotype was counted a few times. CDR3 DNA sequence: TGCGCCAGCAGCGTGGGACCGTGGAACACTGAAGCTTTCTTT. Translated, it gives CASSVGPWNTEAFF. This sequence joins TRBV5-1 and TRBJ1-1; D is possibly TRBD1 (5 bases). The CDR3 consists of 14 residues. Germline V lookup: CDR1 SGHRS, CDR2 YFSETQ. V was cut by 4 bases and J by 1 base, with 11 bases left in between.

This clonotype was picked up a small number of times. This rearrangement joins TRBV7-3 to TRBJ2-1, with 8 positions matching TRBD2. Germline loops: CDR1 SGHTA, CDR2 FQGTGA. The CDR3 contains 17 residues. With 5 bases clipped from V and 7 bases from J, the junction kept 16 bases outside the gene matches. For the CDR3, the DNA is TGTGCCAGCAGCCCGGGGGGGAGTATCCTCTCTCAGAATGAGCAGTTCTTC. As protein: CASSPGGSILSQNEQFF.

This clonotype occurred once. Here the CDR3 reads CASSPPSTGELFF. CDR3 sequence (DNA): TGTGCCAGCAGCCCACCCAGCACCGGGGAGCTGTTTTTT. The chain links TRBV9 to TRBJ2-2; D call uncertain. The CDR3 loop spans 13 amino acids. Between the trimmed V and J ends, which lost 4 bases and 4 bases, there was a span of 8 bases. CDR1 and CDR2 from the germline V gene are SGDLS and YYNGEE. The whole variable domain, remainder taken from reference TRBV9 and TRBJ2-2, is DSGVTQTPKHLITATGQRVTLRCSPRSGDLSVYWYQQSLDQGLQFLIQYYNGEERAKGNILERFSAQQFPDLHSELNLSSLELGDSALYFCASSPPSTGELFFGEGSRLTVL.

This clonotype was picked up many times. The genes are TRBV12-3 or TRBV12-4 and TRBJ2-3; 11 bases are a match to TRBD2. This CDR3 is 16 amino acids long. With 1 base clipped from V and 2 bases from J, the junction kept 2 bases outside the gene matches. CDR3 loop: CASSLEGLADTDTQYF. CDR3 in DNA: TGTGCCAGCAGTTTAGAGGGACTAGCGGACACAGATACGCAGTATTTT.

Points on this clonotype: An end of the junction does not agree with germline; a read error may underlie this. The chain joins TRBV2 to TRBJ2-3; D not resolved. Germline-derived CDR1 and CDR2 are SNHLY and FYNNEI. The CDR3 is 11 amino acids. In DNA form, the CDR3 reads TGTACCAGCAGTGCGAGAGATACGCAGTATTTT. Translated, it gives CTSSARDTQYF.

The chain links TRBV12-3 or TRBV12-4 to TRBJ1-1; 7 bases line up with TRBD1. V lost 5 bases to trimming and J lost 1 base; unmatched junction nucleotides: 7. The CDR3 runs to 15 residues. The chain's CDR3 is CASSGWGTANTEAFF. In DNA, the CDR3 is TGTGCCAGCAGTGGGTGGGGGACAGCGAACACTGAAGCTTTCTTT.

The chain recombines TRBV5-6 with TRBJ2-7; maybe TRBD2 (6 bases). Germline V CDR1 and CDR2: SGHDT, YYEEEE. This CDR3 comprises 15 residues. V dropped 0 bases and J dropped 3 bases, with 13 bases sitting between them. CDR3 nucleotides: TGTGCCAGCAGCTTGGCGGGGGTGGGAGACTACGAGCAGTACTTC. This gives the protein CASSLAGVGDYEQYF.

This clonotype was seen a few times. A much larger clone differs from this one at a single base, so this may be a read error. CDR3: CASSDSGKGAFF. For the CDR3, the DNA is TGTGCCAGCAGTGACTCGGGCAAAGGAGCTTTCTTT. This rearrangement joins TRBV6-4 to TRBJ1-1; D uncertain. In germline, CDR1 is MRHNA, CDR2 SNTAGT. The CDR3 loop spans 12 amino acids. Deletions cut 0 bases from V and 10 bases from J, with 9 bases between.

The chain is built from TRBV7-2 and TRBJ1-1; tentatively, D is TRBD1 (5 bases). Germline V gene sequence: CDR1 SGHTA, CDR2 FQGNSA. The CDR3 runs to 14 residues. Trimming shortened V by 5 bases and J by 10 bases, and 20 bases separated the two germline ends. The CDR3 coding sequence is TGTGCCAGCAGCCCCGGGGGGAACCCCAGTCGAGCTTTCTTT. Its translation is CASSPGGNPSRAFF.

V usage is TRBV6-2 or TRBV6-3 and J usage is TRBJ2-2, with 8 bases identical to TRBD1. Germline trimming cut 1 base from V and 4 bases from J; bases unmatched to any gene: 5. CDR3 length: 16 amino acids. Germline V gives CDR1 MNHEY, CDR2 SVGEGT. The CDR3 is CASSYLRDRPTGELFF. The CDR3, as DNA: TGTGCCAGCAGTTACTTAAGGGACAGGCCCACCGGGGAGCTGTTTTTT.

V usage is TRBV29-1 and J usage is TRBJ1-2; D is unresolved. The germline V gene encodes CDR1 SQVTM and CDR2 ANQGSEA. This CDR3 spans 11 amino acids. Trimming took 5 bases from V and 3 from J, leaving 7 bases between them. CDR3 nucleotide sequence: TGCAGCGTTCTTCCAGACTATGGCTACACCTTC. It is translated as CSVLPDYGYTF. Variable domain in full (rest from reference TRBV29-1 and TRBJ1-2): SAVISQKPSRDICQRGTSLTIQCQVDSQVTMMFWYRQQPGQSLTLIATANQGSEATYESGFVIDKFPISRPNLTFSTLTVSNMSPEDSSIYLCSVLPDYGYTFGSGTRLTVV.

The table lists this clonotype with a few counts. This chain connects TRBV5-1 to TRBJ2-5, with 8 bases that match TRBD1. The CDR3 contains 14 residues. Germline CDR1 reads SGHRS; CDR2 reads YFSETQ. V lost 6 bases to trimming and J lost 7 bases; unmatched junction nucleotides: 11. The CDR3: CASMLSGGMGTQYF. In DNA form, the CDR3 reads TGCGCCAGCATGTTATCAGGGGGCATGGGGACCCAGTACTTC.

The chain recombines TRBV6-5 with TRBJ2-6; D unresolved. V dropped 2 bases and J dropped 0 bases, with 11 bases sitting between them. In germline, CDR1 is MNHEY, CDR2 SVGAGI. The length of the CDR3 is 17 residues. The CDR3 is CASSYVASSSGANVLTF. In DNA, the CDR3 is TGTGCCAGCAGTTACGTAGCCAGTAGCTCTGGGGCCAACGTCCTGACTTTC.

This clonotype was detected a few times. This chain uses TRBV20-1 with TRBJ2-7; 7 bases align to TRBD1. The germline V gene encodes CDR1 DFQATT and CDR2 SNEGSKA (reference sequence). This CDR3 contains 13 residues. J was trimmed by 3 bases and V by 3 bases; bases with no gene match: 5. CDR3 region: CSASLPGGYEQYF. CDR3 bases: TGCAGTGCTAGCTTGCCAGGGGGCTACGAGCAGTACTTC.

The table lists this clonotype with many counts. The genes are TRBV28 and TRBJ1-6; D gene uncertain. This CDR3 comprises 14 residues. V lost 3 bases and J 5 bases, leaving 8 bases between the germline ends. CDR1 is MDHEN, CDR2 SYDVKM, per germline. CDR3 sequence (DNA): TGTGCCAGCAGTTTTGGGCGTGATAATTCACCCCTCCACTTT. This encodes CASSFGRDNSPLHF.

V usage is TRBV7-2 and J usage is TRBJ2-2; 9 bases are shared with TRBD1. Trimming took 4 bases from V and 4 from J; bases not matched to a gene: 7. In germline, CDR1 is SGHTA, CDR2 FQGNSA. The CDR3 loop spans 16 amino acids. CDR3: CASSSPSTGGTGELFF. The CDR3 coding sequence is TGTGCCAGCAGCTCCCCTTCGACAGGGGGCACCGGGGAGCTGTTTTTT.

Concerning this clonotype: In this CDR3 the conserved last residue, phenylalanine or tryptophan, is missing, so a read error is likely. The gene calls are TRBV12-3 or TRBV12-4 and TRBJ2-5; no firm D call. Trimming stripped 7 bases from V and 2 bases from J, with 8 bases between. The CDR3 runs 12 residues. The CDR3 DNA follows: TGTGCCAGCACCCAGAGGCAAGAGACCCAGTACTCC. Amino acids: CASTQRQETQYS.

The rearrangement uses TRBV13 and TRBJ2-7; TRBD2 matches at 8 bases. With 0 bases clipped from V and 6 bases from J, the junction kept 4 bases outside the gene matches. The CDR3 extends over 14 amino acids. The germline V gene encodes CDR1 PRHDT and CDR2 FYEKMQ (reference sequence). CDR3: CASSLGLAGGEQYF. CDR3 nucleotides: TGTGCCAGCAGCTTAGGGCTAGCGGGTGGCGAGCAGTACTTC. The full variable domain, its missing parts supplied by reference TRBV13 and TRBJ2-7, is AAGVIQSPRHLIKEKRETATLKCYPIPRHDTVYWYQQGPGQDPQFLISFYEKMQSDKGSIPDRFSAQQFSDYHSELNMSSLELGDSALYFCASSLGLAGGEQYFGPGTRLTVT.

The rearrangement uses TRBV10-3 and TRBJ1-1, with D unresolved. Germline-derived CDR1 and CDR2 are ENHRY and SYGVKD. CDR3 length: 14 residues. V was clipped by 4 bases and J by 7 bases, with 16 bases between them. The CDR3 DNA reads TGTGCCATCAGTGGGTCAGGATTAAGGGATGAAGCTTTCTTT. Translation: CAISGSGLRDEAFF.

This clonotype was counted only a few times. Its ends do not fully match the called genes, so a read error is possible. This chain joins TRBV29-1 and TRBJ1-2; D gene uncertain. Germline values: CDR1 SQVTM, CDR2 ANQGSEA. The CDR3 length is 10 residues. CDR3 nucleotide sequence: TGCAGTGTTGCCCCCGGAGGCTACACCTTC. Protein product: CSVAPGGYTF.

This clonotype was picked up a small number of times. The chain recombines TRBV5-1 with TRBJ2-5; D is perhaps TRBD1 (6 bases). Trimming took 4 bases from V and 5 from J, leaving 18 bases between them. The CDR3 runs to 15 residues. Per the germline V gene, CDR1 is SGHRS and CDR2 is YFSETQ. The CDR3 bases are TGCGCCAGCAGCATTTCGCCCGGACAGCGGGAGACCCAGTACTTC. Its protein is CASSISPGQRETQYF.

With respect to this clonotype: One junction end disagrees with the germline gene, perhaps due to a read error. This chain joins TRBV6-5 and TRBJ2-2; D possibly uses TRBD1 or TRBD2 (6 bases each). The germline V gene encodes CDR1 MNHEY and CDR2 SVGAGI. The CDR3 extends over 15 amino acids. The CDR3: CASSYGGGGTGELFF. Written as DNA, the CDR3 is TGTGCTAGCAGTTACGGAGGGGGTGGCACCGGGGAGCTGTTTTTT.

CDR3 sequence: CASSVSPPGTGNYEQYF. In nucleotides, the CDR3 is TGTGCCAGCAGCGTCTCCCCCCCCGGAACAGGGAATTACGAGCAGTACTTC. This chain joins TRBV9 and TRBJ2-7; possibly TRBD1 for D (6 bases). The CDR3 length is 17 residues. V was trimmed by 2 bases and J by 4 bases, leaving 22 bases between them. CDR1 and CDR2 (germline): SGDLS, YYNGEE.

The chain has TRBV7-9 and TRBJ1-2, with D hard to call. The CDR3 is 15 residues long. Trimming shortened V by 5 bases and J by 0 bases, and 13 bases separated the two germline ends. The germline V gene encodes CDR1 SEHNR and CDR2 FQNEAQ (reference sequence). This CDR3 reads CASSPGDGTNYGYTF. CDR3 coding DNA: TGTGCCAGCAGCCCGGGAGACGGCACTAACTATGGCTACACCTTC.